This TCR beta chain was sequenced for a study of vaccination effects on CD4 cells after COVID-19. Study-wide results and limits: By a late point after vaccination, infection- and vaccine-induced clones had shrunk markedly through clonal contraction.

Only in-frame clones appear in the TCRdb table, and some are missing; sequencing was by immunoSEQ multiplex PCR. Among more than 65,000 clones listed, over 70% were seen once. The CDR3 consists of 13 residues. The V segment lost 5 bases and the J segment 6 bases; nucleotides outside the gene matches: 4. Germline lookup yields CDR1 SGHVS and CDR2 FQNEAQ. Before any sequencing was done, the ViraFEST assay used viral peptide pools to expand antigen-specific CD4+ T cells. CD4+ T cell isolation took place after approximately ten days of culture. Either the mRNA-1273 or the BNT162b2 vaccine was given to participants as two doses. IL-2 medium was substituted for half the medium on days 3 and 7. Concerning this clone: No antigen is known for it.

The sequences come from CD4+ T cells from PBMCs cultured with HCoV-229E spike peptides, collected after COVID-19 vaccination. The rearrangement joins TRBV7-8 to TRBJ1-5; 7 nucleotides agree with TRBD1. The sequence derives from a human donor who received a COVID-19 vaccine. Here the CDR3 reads CASSHDRAQPQHF. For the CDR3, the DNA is TGTGCCAGCAGCCACGACAGGGCTCAGCCCCAGCATTTT.